This T cell receptor (beta chain) was documented in a study of shared T cell receptors in the human thymus. Produced via immunoSEQ multiplex PCR; TCRdb's table is partial and in-frame only. The profile covers 640,000 or so clones, with more than 70% appearing a single time and just under 0.0095% taken by the ten largest. Separately, the same data were catalogued under a study of human thymus T cells. That publication notes: Corrective surgery for congenital heart defects was being performed on the healthy Finnish infants who served as donors.

The sample taken for sequencing was thymocytes. The source is a boy younger than two with a congenital heart defect.

This CDR3 reads CAISESTGGRDYGYTF. In nucleotides, the CDR3 is TGTGCCATCAGTGAGTCGACAGGGGGGAGGGACTATGGCTACACCTTC. The chain has TRBV10-3 and TRBJ1-2; 9 nucleotides line up with TRBD1. The CDR3 extends over 16 amino acids. Losses at the gene ends were 0 bases for V and 3 bases for J; bases not matched to a gene: 5. Per the germline V gene, CDR1 is ENHRY and CDR2 is SYGVKD.